This T cell receptor (beta chain) was recovered during a study of control samples from healthy donors and cancer patients. Here immunoSEQ multiplex PCR was the method, and the copy in TCRdb shows in-frame clones only, minus some. The table lists over 90,000 clones, around nine tenths of them singletons. Trimming removed 5 bases at V and 4 bases at J, with 6 bases between. CDR3 length equals 12 residues. Specimen: PBMCs. The origin of this receptor is a man in his sixties with lung cancer. This sequence joins TRBV12-3 or TRBV12-4 and TRBJ1-3, with D unresolved. The CDR3: CASSLQGNTIYF. DNA of the CDR3: TGTGCCAGCAGTCTTCAGGGAAACACCATATATTTT.